These T cell receptor beta chains were read from a single sample in a study of OX40 agonist ivuxolimab in advanced cancers. Repertoires were generated with immunoSEQ multiplex PCR, while TCRdb's copy carries only in-frame clones and drops some. The data show approximately 45,000 clones, with 70% to 90% seen just once and roughly 18% held by the top ten. Sequencing was performed on CD4+ or CD8+ T cells sorted from blood, taken in a trial of the OX40 agonist ivuxolimab. Receptors originate from an adult with an advanced solid tumor such as melanoma, head and neck, liver or kidney cancer. Each CDR3 is given with its conserved first and last residue. D genes are given only for firm matches. Some rows have no size entry. The others give once, few or many, or a class for an expanded clone.

d_gene,j_gene,abundance,v_gene,CDR3aa,CDR3nt
-,TRBJ2-2,-,TRBV9,CASSLRTGNTGELFF,TGTGCCAGCAGCTTAAGGACGGGGAACACCGGGGAGCTGTTTTTT
TRBD1,TRBJ1-4,-,TRBV27,CASRQTGGRWWDEKLFF,TGTGCCAGCAGACAAACAGGGGGACGGTGGTGGGATGAAAAACTGTTTTTT
-,TRBJ2-1,-,TRBV28,CASSLSSQGPYNEQFF,TGTGCCAGCAGTTTAAGCAGTCAGGGACCTTACAATGAGCAGTTCTTC
-,TRBJ1-2,-,TRBV7-2,CASSLGLSFRANYGYTF,TGTGCCAGCAGCTTAGGGTTGAGCTTCCGAGCTAACTATGGCTACACCTTC
-,TRBJ2-1,-,TRBV7-6,CASSLTRTNEQFF,TGTGCCAGCAGCTTAACCCGTACCAATGAGCAGTTCTTC
-,TRBJ2-1,-,TRBV29-1,CSVEFGRVNEQFF,TGCAGCGTTGAATTTGGCAGAGTCAATGAGCAGTTCTTC
-,TRBJ2-5,-,TRBV4-1,CASSLGREEETQYF,TGCGCCAGCAGCCTCGGACGTGAGGAAGAGACCCAGTACTTC
-,TRBJ1-1,-,TRBV19,CASREDEAFF,TGTGCCAGTAGAGAGGATGAAGCTTTCTTT
-,TRBJ2-3,-,TRBV10-3,CAISVSGTSTDTQYF,TGTGCCATCAGTGTATCGGGGACTAGCACAGATACGCAGTATTTT
-,TRBJ1-2,-,TRBV28,CASSLDIGHYGYTF,TGTGCCAGCAGTTTGGATATAGGGCACTATGGCTACACCTTC
-,TRBJ1-2,once,TRBV14,CASSQEFPYGYTF,TGTGCCAGCAGCCAAGAGTTCCCTTATGGCTACACCTTC
-,TRBJ1-3,-,TRBV5-6,CASSLGNSGNTIYF,TGTGCCAGCAGCTTGGGCAACTCTGGAAACACCATATATTTT
-,TRBJ2-7,-,TRBV12-1,CASSFEGTSGGKYEQYF,TGTGCCAGCAGCTTTGAGGGGACTAGCGGGGGGAAGTACGAGCAGTACTTC
TRBD2,TRBJ2-3,-,TRBV9,CASSVGTSGADTQYF,TGTGCCAGCAGCGTAGGGACTAGCGGGGCAGATACGCAGTATTTT
-,TRBJ2-3,-,TRBV5-1,CASSLLADTQYF,TGCGCCAGCAGCTTGCTGGCAGATACGCAGTATTTT
-,TRBJ1-1,once,TRBV6-6,CASSYVSNTEAFF,TGTGCCAGCAGTTATGTTTCGAACACTGAAGCTTTCTTT
TRBD2,TRBJ2-1,-,TRBV28,CASSFPASGGPSYNEQFF,TGTGCCAGCAGTTTTCCGGCTAGCGGGGGCCCTTCCTACAATGAGCAGTTCTTC
-,TRBJ2-1,-,TRBV10-2,CASGRETGMQAGLYNEQFF,TGCGCCAGCGGACGGGAGACAGGGATGCAAGCGGGGTTGTACAATGAGCAGTTCTTC
-,TRBJ1-1,-,TRBV28,CASSGGPGSTEAFF,TGTGCCAGCAGTGGGGGACCCGGGAGCACTGAAGCTTTCTTT
-,TRBJ2-3,-,TRBV18,CASSPPEASMNTQYF,TGTGCCAGCTCACCACCGGAAGCTAGCATGAATACGCAGTATTTT
TRBD1,TRBJ2-3,-,TRBV28,CASSLDRGNKDTQYF,TGTGCCAGCAGCCTTGACAGGGGGAATAAAGATACGCAGTATTTT
-,TRBJ2-3,-,TRBV13,CASSTRGEGPDTQYF,TGTGCCAGCAGCACCAGGGGAGAGGGGCCAGATACGCAGTATTTT
-,TRBJ1-6,once,TRBV7-6,CASSLGGVYNSPLHF,TGTGCCAGCAGCTTAGGTGGGGTGTATAATTCACCCCTCCACTTT
TRBD1,TRBJ1-1,once,TRBV7-9,CASSQDVTGTANAEAFF,TGTGCCAGCAGCCAAGACGTTACCGGGACAGCCAACGCTGAAGCTTTCTTT
-,TRBJ2-2,-,TRBV28,CASRQVLNTGELFF,TGTGCCAGCAGGCAGGTTCTAAACACCGGGGAGCTGTTTTTT
-,TRBJ1-2,-,TRBV27,CASSPVTAGDYGYTF,TGTGCCAGCAGTCCCGTGACAGCGGGAGACTATGGCTACACCTTC
-,TRBJ2-1,-,TRBV6-4,CASSDSGGREQFF,TGTGCCAGCAGTGACTCGGGGGGGCGCGAGCAGTTCTTC
-,TRBJ2-7,once,TRBV28,CASSFRLYEQYF,TGTGCCAGCAGTTTTCGGTTATACGAGCAGTACTTC
-,TRBJ1-4,-,TRBV6-6,CASMVTGTNEKLFF,TGTGCCAGCATGGTGACAGGAACTAATGAAAAACTGTTTTTT
-,TRBJ1-5,-,TRBV4-3,CASSQKHSRDYQPQHF,TGCGCCAGCAGCCAGAAACACAGCCGGGACTATCAGCCCCAGCATTTT
-,TRBJ1-1,-,TRBV4-3,CASSQDYTTRAFF,TGCGCCAGCAGCCAAGATTACACCACCAGAGCTTTCTTT
-,TRBJ1-1,-,TRBV5-4,CASSFGTEAFF,TGTGCCAGCAGCTTTGGAACTGAAGCTTTCTTT
TRBD2,TRBJ2-5,-,TRBV5-1,CASRGSGGPDTWTQYF,TGCGCCAGCAGGGGTAGCGGGGGGCCTGACACATGGACCCAGTACTTC
-,TRBJ2-3,-,TRBV7-6,CASSLYGGPDTDTQYF,TGTGCCAGCAGCTTATATGGGGGACCTGACACAGATACGCAGTATTTT
TRBD1,TRBJ2-5,once,TRBV19,CASSMNRGQETQYF,TGTGCCAGTAGTATGAACAGGGGCCAAGAGACCCAGTACTTC
-,TRBJ2-2,once,TRBV7-3,CASTSTGELFF,TGTGCCAGCACCTCCACCGGGGAGCTGTTTTTT
-,TRBJ1-2,-,TRBV5-1,CASSLVEGYGYGYTF,TGCGCCAGCAGCTTGGTGGAGGGGTACGGCTATGGCTACACCTTC
TRBD1,TRBJ2-7,-,TRBV28,CASSPDRPTTYEQYF,TGTGCCAGCAGCCCGGACAGGCCTACGACCTACGAGCAGTACTTC
-,TRBJ1-2,-,TRBV6-5,CASSYSRAGHNGYTF,TGTGCCAGCAGTTACTCGAGAGCGGGACACAATGGCTACACCTTC
-,TRBJ2-7,-,TRBV7-9,CASSLESGTYEQYF,TGTGCCAGCAGCTTAGAAAGTGGGACCTACGAGCAGTACTTC
-,TRBJ1-6,once,TRBV7-2,CASSPPQGLNSPLHF,TGTGCCAGCAGCCCCCCACAGGGCCTGAATTCACCCCTCCACTTT
TRBD1,TRBJ2-7,-,TRBV9,CASSPWDREDEQYF,TGTGCCAGCAGCCCATGGGACAGGGAGGACGAGCAGTACTTC